These 23 T cell receptor beta chains share one sample of origin, sequenced in a study of neoadjuvant nivolumab and ipilimumab in lung cancer. Generated by immunoSEQ multiplex PCR, the TCRdb table keeps only in-frame clones and is missing some. Of 18,000 or so clones listed, approximately 79% are singletons. The input for sequencing was tumor tissue, taken after neoadjuvant nivolumab, alone or with ipilimumab, at or shortly before surgery. Receptor source: an adult with non-small cell lung cancer.

The chain links TRBV7-6 to TRBJ1-3, with D possibly matching TRBD1 (6 bases). Germline-derived CDR1 and CDR2 are SGHVS and FNYEAQ. This CDR3 comprises 14 residues. The V end lost 5 bases, the J end lost 4 bases, and 12 bases lay between the germline ends. Here the CDR3 reads CASSKTGRGNTIYF. CDR3 sequence (DNA): TGTGCCAGCAGCAAAACAGGGAGGGGAAACACCATATATTTT.

The chain couples TRBV7-9 to TRBJ2-4; D is possibly TRBD1 or TRBD2 (5 bases each). This CDR3 region has 14 residues. Germline lookup yields CDR1 SEHNR and CDR2 FQNEAQ (reference sequence). V was clipped by 4 bases and J by 6 bases, with 13 bases between them. The CDR3 reads CASSWGPSGNIQYF. The CDR3 DNA reads as TGTGCCAGCAGCTGGGGACCCTCTGGAAACATTCAGTACTTC.

The chain joins TRBV9 to TRBJ2-7, with D uncertain. The CDR3 totals 14 residues. Trimming took off 0 bases at V and 2 bases at J, with 9 bases between the two ends. Per germline, CDR1 SGDLS and CDR2 YYNGEE. In nucleotides, the CDR3 is TGTGCCAGCAGCGTAGGGCCCAACCCCTACGAGCAGTACTTC. It yields the protein CASSVGPNPYEQYF.

The chain couples TRBV28 to TRBJ1-1; D call uncertain. CDR1 is MDHEN, CDR2 SYDVKM, per germline. V was shortened by 5 bases and J by 4 bases, with 11 bases between the two germline ends. The CDR3 is 13 residues long. CDR3 bases: TGTGCCAGCAGTCCACGTTGGGGCACTGAAGCTTTCTTT. Its translation is CASSPRWGTEAFF.

The J gene is TRBJ2-3, the V gene TRBV5-6; tentatively, D is TRBD1 (6 bases). The V gene's germline CDR1 is SGHDT and CDR2 YYEEEE. The CDR3 has 14 amino acids. The V gene lost 4 bases and the J gene lost 2 bases, with 11 bases spanning the gap. CDR3 coding DNA: TGTGCCAGCAGCACAGGACAGTCCACAGATACGCAGTATTTT. Translation: CASSTGQSTDTQYF.

This chain connects TRBV6-5 to TRBJ1-3, with D uncertain. Germline values: CDR1 MNHEY, CDR2 SVGAGI. The CDR3 sequence is 16 residues long. Trimming took off 2 bases at V and 0 bases at J, with 11 bases between the two ends. The CDR3 nucleotides read TGTGCCAGCAGTTACAGTAGTGGCCACTCTGGAAACACCATATATTTT. Encoded protein: CASSYSSGHSGNTIYF.

This clone was counted a single time. The J gene is TRBJ1-1, the V gene TRBV4-3, with no clear D. The CDR3 runs to 12 residues. Germline V gives CDR1 LGHNA, CDR2 YSLEER. V was trimmed by 3 bases and J by 11 bases, leaving 13 bases between them. CDR3 bases: TGCGCCAGCAGCCATACCGGGGAGAGGGCTTTCTTT. This translates into CASSHTGERAFF.

Written as DNA, the CDR3 is TGTGCCAGCAGTTTACGGGGGGAGGATACGCAGTATTTT. The encoded protein is CASSLRGEDTQYF. V and J are TRBV28 and TRBJ2-3; 7 bases map to TRBD2. With V trimmed by 2 bases and J by 6 bases, 2 bases remained unmatched. CDR1 and CDR2 (germline): MDHEN, SYDVKM. The CDR3 length is 13 residues.

V and J are TRBV29-1 and TRBJ2-6; 8 nucleotides line up with TRBD1. This CDR3 comprises 15 residues. The V gene's germline CDR1 is SQVTM and CDR2 ANQGSEA. V trimming: 6 bases; J trimming: 0 bases; junction bases outside the gene matches: 4. The CDR3 coding sequence is TGCAGCGTGGAGACAGGGGACTCTGGGGCCAACGTCCTGACTTTC. This sequence encodes CSVETGDSGANVLTF. The full variable domain, completed using reference TRBV29-1 and TRBJ2-6, is SAVISQKPSRDICQRGTSLTIQCQVDSQVTMMFWYRQQPGQSLTLIATANQGSEATYESGFVIDKFPISRPNLTFSTLTVSNMSPEDSSIYLCSVETGDSGANVLTFGAGSRLTVL.

The chain joins TRBV29-1 to TRBJ2-1, with TRBD1 identical over 7 bases. V trimming: 2 bases; J trimming: 6 bases; junction bases outside the gene matches: 4. The CDR3 totals 13 residues. Germline assignment: CDR1 SQVTM and CDR2 ANQGSEA. The CDR3 protein is CSVERTGFNEQFF. The CDR3 nucleotides are TGCAGCGTTGAACGGACAGGTTTCAATGAGCAGTTCTTC.

The CDR3 reads CASSRLAGFTDTQYF. The CDR3 DNA is TGTGCCAGCAGTCGACTAGCGGGATTCACAGATACGCAGTATTTT. The rearrangement joins TRBV6-4 to TRBJ2-3, with 11 nucleotides matching TRBD2. CDR3 length equals 15 residues. Germline CDR1 is MRHNA and CDR2 is SNTAGT. Germline trimming cut 5 bases from V and 2 bases from J; bases unmatched to any gene: 3.

The J gene is TRBJ2-7, the V gene TRBV19; 9 bases match TRBD2. The V segment lost 6 bases and the J segment 0 bases; nucleotides outside the gene matches: 6. The germline CDR1 and CDR2 sequences are LNHDA and SQIVND (reference sequence). This CDR3 has 15 amino acids. CDR3 coding DNA: TGTGCCAGTAGCTCCAGCGGGGGGAGCTCCTACGAGCAGTACTTC. It is translated as CASSSSGGSSYEQYF.

The chain employs TRBV10-3 and TRBJ2-5, with 7 bases matching TRBD1. The CDR3 runs to 13 residues. The junction had 11 bases not matched to a gene; V was cut back by 11 bases and J by 5 bases. Germline CDR1 and CDR2: ENHRY and SYGVKD. The chain's CDR3 is CAASIGGGETQYF. In nucleotides, the CDR3 is TGTGCCGCAAGTATAGGGGGCGGGGAGACCCAGTACTTC.

This clone came up a few times. The CDR3, as DNA: TGTGCCAGCAGCTTGTTAGGCCAGAATGAAAAACTGTTTTTT. Translating gives CASSLLGQNEKLFF. The rearrangement links TRBV5-6 to TRBJ1-4; D is ambiguous. Germline lookup yields CDR1 SGHDT and CDR2 YYEEEE. This CDR3 has 14 amino acids. V lost 1 base and J lost 5, with 9 bases in between.

Comment on this clone: The junction departs from germline at one end; a sequencing error may be responsible. This chain uses TRBV11-2 with TRBJ1-6; D gene ambiguous. Germline V gene lookup returns CDR1 SGHAT and CDR2 FQNNGV. CDR3 length: 14 residues. CDR3 coding DNA: TGTGCCAGCAGCTATTTGGGCCGATCCGGTGAGGTTTTGTTT. Its protein product is CASSYLGRSGEVLF.

The rearrangement links TRBV4-2 to TRBJ1-6; D is uncertain. Germline V lookup: CDR1 LGHNA, CDR2 YNFKEQ. Trimming took off 2 bases at V and 7 bases at J, with 9 bases between the two ends. This CDR3 region has 14 residues. The CDR3 is CASSQSGRNSPLHF. As DNA, the CDR3 is TGTGCCAGCAGCCAAAGCGGGAGGAATTCACCCCTCCACTTT.

The sample holds a few counts of this clone. This chain joins TRBV6-6 and TRBJ2-7, with a weak D call TRBD1 (5 bases). Trimming shortened V by 7 bases and J by 0 bases, and 16 bases separated the two germline ends. CDR3 size: 15 residues. The germline V gene has CDR1 MNHNY and CDR2 SVGAGI (reference sequence). CDR3 amino acids: CASTLRAGPSYEQYF. The CDR3 DNA reads TGTGCCAGCACCTTACGGGCAGGGCCCTCCTACGAGCAGTACTTC.

The chain combines TRBV6-4 with TRBJ2-5; a possible D gene is TRBD2 (6 bases). From germline, CDR1 is MRHNA and CDR2 SNTAGT. The V and J ends lost 2 bases and 4 bases respectively, with 14 bases between them. The CDR3 consists of 15 residues. CDR3 in amino acids: CASSDRVEGGETQYF. The CDR3 DNA reads as TGTGCCAGCAGTGACCGGGTGGAGGGCGGAGAGACCCAGTACTTC.

This clone was counted a single time. The chain employs TRBV5-1 and TRBJ1-2; D might be TRBD1 (5 bases). The germline gives CDR1 SGHRS, CDR2 YFSETQ. The CDR3 is 11 residues long. The germline V and J ends were trimmed by 4 bases and 7 bases, with 8 bases remaining between them. This CDR3 is CASSGGGGYTF. The CDR3 DNA sequence: TGCGCCAGCAGCGGTGGGGGTGGCTACACCTTC.

J is TRBJ2-7 and V is TRBV7-2; D possibly matches TRBD1 or TRBD2 (5 bases each). CDR1 is SGHTA and CDR2 is FQGNSA in the germline V gene. CDR3 size: 14 residues. With 4 bases removed from V and 4 bases from J, the gap between germline ends came to 14 bases. Written as DNA, the CDR3 is TGTGCCAGCAGCTACGGCGGCAGGGAGTACGAGCAGTACTTC. It translates to CASSYGGREYEQYF.

CDR3 sequence: CASTKNLGNQPQHF. CDR3 in DNA: TGTGCCAGCACGAAAAATCTGGGGAATCAGCCCCAGCATTTT. The chain is built from TRBV6-1 and TRBJ1-5, with no clear D. There are 14 residues in the CDR3. From germline, CDR1 is MNHNS and CDR2 SASEGT. V was trimmed by 7 bases and J by 4 bases, leaving 14 bases between them.

This clone was counted between two and nine times. V usage is TRBV10-3 and J usage is TRBJ1-1; D is possibly TRBD1 (6 bases). Trimming shortened V by 0 bases and J by 0 bases, and 14 bases separated the two germline ends. The germline V gene encodes CDR1 ENHRY and CDR2 SYGVKD. The CDR3 totals 17 residues. In DNA form, the CDR3 reads TGTGCCATCAGTGAGTCGGAGGACAGCACCATGAACACTGAAGCTTTCTTT. Protein: CAISESEDSTMNTEAFF.

The chain carries TRBV18 and TRBJ2-4; D gene ambiguous. The V end lost 6 bases, the J end lost 3 bases, and 15 bases lay between the germline ends. The CDR3 runs to 15 residues. CDR1 is KGHSH and CDR2 is LQKENI in the germline V gene. The CDR3 coding sequence is TGTGCCAGCTCGCCCGACCGGTGGGACAAAAACATTCAGTACTTC. The encoded protein is CASSPDRWDKNIQYF.